A single sample is the source of the 9 T cell receptor beta chains below, sequenced in a study of post-analysis software for immune sequencing data. Study findings and constraints: The study found TRBV5-6, TRBV5-1 and TRBV20-1 among a few TRBV segments more frequent in patients than controls.

The antigens these receptors bind are not known. Unique molecular identifiers had been added to the TCR beta cDNA libraries. TCRdb re-called the PCR reads through MiXCR, storing one row per CDR3 protein. The profile shows roughly 600,000 distinct CDR3 sequences, around 44% of them singletons. The specimen sequenced was blood. These receptors were obtained from a girl aged 5-17 years with multiple sclerosis.

The chain uses TRBV7-2 and TRBJ2-7; the match to TRBD1 covers 9 bases. Per germline, CDR1 SGHTA and CDR2 FQGNSA. The CDR3 has 16 residues. The V and J ends lost 1 base and 2 bases, in that order; junction bases with no gene match: 6. CDR3 in amino acids: CASSLEAGTGTYEQYF. In DNA, the CDR3 is TGTGCCAGCAGCTTAGAGGCCGGGACAGGGACCTACGAGCAGTACTTC.

The chain links TRBV3-1 to TRBJ2-1; 7 bases map to TRBD1. This CDR3 region has 14 residues. CDR1 is LGHDT and CDR2 is YNNKEL in the germline V gene (reference sequence). V lost 0 bases to trimming and J lost 11 bases; unmatched junction nucleotides: 7. CDR3 nucleotide sequence: TGTGCCAGCAGCCAAGATAATACAGGGGCGAAGCAGTTCTTC. Translated, it gives CASSQDNTGAKQFF.

CDR3 coding DNA: TGTGCCAGCAGTTACTCCAGGGTAGCGCTAGGAGGGCACAATGAGCAGTTCTTC. Residues: CASSYSRVALGGHNEQFF. The V and J genes are TRBV6-5 and TRBJ2-1; D may be TRBD2 (6 bases). Trimming removed 0 bases at V and 5 bases at J, with 20 bases between. Germline values: CDR1 MNHEY, CDR2 SVGAGI. The length of the CDR3 is 18 residues.

The V gene is TRBV12-3 or TRBV12-4, the J gene TRBJ2-1; D possibly matches TRBD1 or TRBD2 (6 bases each). Trimming took 8 bases from V and 4 from J, leaving 15 bases between them. The CDR3 totals 14 residues. The CDR3 here is CASQRGEAYNEQFF. DNA of the CDR3: TGTGCCAGCCAAAGGGGGGAGGCTTACAATGAGCAGTTCTTC.

The V call is TRBV12-3 or TRBV12-4, the J call TRBJ1-1, with 8 bases identical to TRBD1. This CDR3 is built from 16 residues. V lost 5 bases, J lost 0 bases, and 8 bases stayed unmatched. In nucleotides, the CDR3 is TGTGCCAGCAGTCCACGACAGGGGCGTCTGAACACTGAAGCTTTCTTT. Translated: CASSPRQGRLNTEAFF.

The chain couples TRBV3-1 to TRBJ1-5, with D maybe TRBD1 (6 bases). This CDR3 is 14 amino acids long. V was pared by 1 base and J by 3 bases, with 7 bases between. Germline V lookup: CDR1 LGHDT, CDR2 YNNKEL (reference sequence). DNA of the CDR3: TGTGCCAGCAGCCAAGCAGGGGACAATCAGCCCCAGCATTTT. This translates into CASSQAGDNQPQHF.

In DNA form, the CDR3 reads TGTGCCAGCAGTCCCCAGGGAGGGTTTGACTACGAGCAGTACTTC. This translates into CASSPQGGFDYEQYF. The chain links TRBV12-3 or TRBV12-4 to TRBJ2-7, with TRBD2 matching over 7 bases. This CDR3 has 15 residues. J gave up 3 bases and V 5 bases, and 10 bases lay outside the gene matches.

The sample holds a few counts of this clonotype. This rearrangement joins TRBV5-1 to TRBJ2-3; a weak D match, TRBD1 (5 bases). Germline V gene sequence: CDR1 SGHRS, CDR2 YFSETQ. The ends were cut back, 4 bases at V and 3 bases at J, with 12 bases in the middle. The CDR3 loop spans 14 amino acids. In nucleotides, the CDR3 is TGCGCCAGCAGCGTGGGCAGGGTTACAGATACGCAGTATTTT. It codes for CASSVGRVTDTQYF. The entire variable domain, with the rest obtained from reference TRBV5-1 and TRBJ2-3, is as follows: KAGVTQTPRYLIKTRGQQVTLSCSPISGHRSVSWYQQTPGQGLQFLFEYFSETQRNKGNFPGRFSGRQFSNSRSEMNVSTLELGDSALYLCASSVGRVTDTQYFGPGTRLTVL.

The table lists this clonotype with a few counts. The J gene is TRBJ2-7, the V gene TRBV4-1; a possible D gene is TRBD1 (6 bases). CDR1 and CDR2 (germline): MGHRA, YSYEKL. The CDR3 has 17 residues. Trimming stripped 0 bases from V and 0 bases from J, with 15 bases between. CDR3 nucleotide sequence: TGCGCCAGCAGCCAAGATCCGGGGACAATGAGCTCCTACGAGCAGTACTTC. The encoded protein is CASSQDPGTMSSYEQYF.